This T cell receptor beta chain came from a study of vaccination and CD4 T cells after COVID-19. Treatment here: roughly 10-day PBMC culture with coronavirus spike peptide pools or control peptides (ViraFEST assay). Negative selection was the method that isolated CD4+ T cells after 10 days of culture. The CDR3 has 12 residues. V gave up 7 bases and J gave up 4 bases, with 10 bases separating them. Germline CDR1 MGHDK, CDR2 SYGVNS. Sequencing of the DNA from cultured CD4+ T cells was carried out with the Oncomine TCR Beta short-read assay. In TCRdb, the PCR reads were re-called with MiXCR into one record per CDR3 protein. The sample comprises about 18,000 distinct CDR3 sequences, roughly half of which are singletons, and 13% rests with the top ten. A note on this clonotype: Its antigen remains unknown.

This TCR came from a human donor who had recovered from COVID-19. Sequencing input: CD4+ T cells from blood, cultured in vitro. The genes are TRBV25-1 and TRBJ2-5; possibly TRBD2 for D (6 bases). CDR3 bases: TGTGCCAGCAAACGGGAGCCAGAGACCCAGTACTTC. As protein: CASKREPETQYF.